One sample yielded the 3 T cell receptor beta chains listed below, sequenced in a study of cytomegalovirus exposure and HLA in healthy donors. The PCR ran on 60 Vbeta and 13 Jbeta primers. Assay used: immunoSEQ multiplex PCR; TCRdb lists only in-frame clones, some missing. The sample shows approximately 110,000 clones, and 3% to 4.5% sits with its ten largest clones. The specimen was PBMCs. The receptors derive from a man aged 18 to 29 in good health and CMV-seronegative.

The DNA for the CDR3 is TGTGCCAGCAGTTCCCTAGCGGGAGTACGTAATGAGCAGTTCTTC. Its protein is CASSSLAGVRNEQFF. This chain connects TRBV6-5 to TRBJ2-1; TRBD2 matches at 10 bases. Germline CDR1 and CDR2: MNHEY and SVGAGI. The CDR3 extends over 15 amino acids. V shed 4 bases and J 7 bases; nucleotides not matched to a gene: 7.

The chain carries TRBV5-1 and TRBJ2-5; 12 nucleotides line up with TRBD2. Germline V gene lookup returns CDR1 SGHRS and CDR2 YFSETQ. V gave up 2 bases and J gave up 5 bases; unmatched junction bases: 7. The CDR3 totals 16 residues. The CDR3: CASSFLAGGRSETQYF. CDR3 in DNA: TGCGCCAGCAGCTTCCTAGCGGGGGGGAGGTCGGAGACCCAGTACTTC. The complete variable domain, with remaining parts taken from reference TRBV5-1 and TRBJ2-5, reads KAGVTQTPRYLIKTRGQQVTLSCSPISGHRSVSWYQQTPGQGLQFLFEYFSETQRNKGNFPGRFSGRQFSNSRSEMNVSTLELGDSALYLCASSFLAGGRSETQYFGPGTRLLVL.

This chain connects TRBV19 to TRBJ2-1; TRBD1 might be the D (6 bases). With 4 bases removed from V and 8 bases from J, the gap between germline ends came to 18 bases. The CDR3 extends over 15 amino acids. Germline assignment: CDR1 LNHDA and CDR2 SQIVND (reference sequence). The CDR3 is CASSSIGSEGDEQFF. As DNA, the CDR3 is TGTGCCAGTAGTAGTATTGGGTCCGAGGGGGATGAGCAGTTCTTC.